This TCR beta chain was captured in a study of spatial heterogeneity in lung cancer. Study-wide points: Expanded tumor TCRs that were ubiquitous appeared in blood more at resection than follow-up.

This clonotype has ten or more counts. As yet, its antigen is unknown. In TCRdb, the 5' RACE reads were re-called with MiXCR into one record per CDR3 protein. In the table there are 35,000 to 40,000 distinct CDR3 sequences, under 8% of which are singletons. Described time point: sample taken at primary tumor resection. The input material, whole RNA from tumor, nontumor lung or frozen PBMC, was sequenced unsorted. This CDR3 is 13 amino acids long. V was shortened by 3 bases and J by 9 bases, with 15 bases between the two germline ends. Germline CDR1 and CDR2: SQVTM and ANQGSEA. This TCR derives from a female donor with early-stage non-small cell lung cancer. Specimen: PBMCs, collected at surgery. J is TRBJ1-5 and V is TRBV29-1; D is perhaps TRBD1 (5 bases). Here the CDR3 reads CSVESGGEGPQHF. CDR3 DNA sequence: TGCAGCGTTGAGTCCGGGGGTGAAGGGCCCCAGCATTTT. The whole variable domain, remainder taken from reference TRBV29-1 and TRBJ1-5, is SAVISQKPSRDICQRGTSLTIQCQVDSQVTMMFWYRQQPGQSLTLIATANQGSEATYESGFVIDKFPISRPNLTFSTLTVSNMSPEDSSIYLCSVESGGEGPQHFGDGTRLSIL.